Below are 18 T cell receptor beta chains sequenced from a single sample in a study of control samples from healthy donors and cancer patients. Sequencing was performed with immunoSEQ multiplex PCR; in TCRdb, only in-frame clones are kept and a portion is missing. The sample includes about 85,000 clones, approximately 88% of them seen just once. Sequenced: blood. The receptors derive from a woman aged 55 to 70 in good health.

The chain recombines TRBV5-4 with TRBJ2-7, with TRBD1 matching over 8 bases. Germline V lookup: CDR1 SGHNT, CDR2 YYREEE (reference sequence). Trimming took 5 bases from V and 4 from J; bases not matched to a gene: 11. CDR3 length: 15 amino acids. CDR3 amino acids: CASSPTGTGVYEQYF. CDR3 in DNA: TGTGCCAGCAGTCCTACCGGGACAGGAGTTTACGAGCAGTACTTC.

V gene TRBV30 combines with J gene TRBJ2-7; perhaps D is TRBD1 or TRBD2 (5 bases each). Trimming pared 3 bases from V and 6 bases from J, leaving 9 bases between. Germline lookup yields CDR1 GTSNPN and CDR2 SVGIG (reference sequence). The CDR3 length is 11 residues. CDR3 region: CAWSGGGEQYF. CDR3 DNA sequence: TGTGCCTGGAGCGGTGGGGGCGAGCAGTACTTC. Complete variable domain (other parts from reference TRBV30 and TRBJ2-7): SQTIHQWPATLVQPVGSPLSLECTVEGTSNPNLYWYRQAAGRGLQLLFYSVGIGQISSEVPQNLSASRPQDRQFILSSKKLLLSDSGFYLCAWSGGGEQYFGPGTRLTVT.

The V call is TRBV7-2, the J call TRBJ1-3, with D maybe TRBD1 (5 bases). The germline V gene encodes CDR1 SGHTA and CDR2 FQGNSA. The V and J ends lost 4 bases and 0 bases respectively, with 10 bases between them. The CDR3 sequence is 15 residues long. CDR3 sequence: CASSSTQDSGNTIYF. Here the CDR3 DNA reads TGTGCCAGCAGCTCAACACAGGACTCTGGAAACACCATATATTTT.

This chain links TRBV6-2 or TRBV6-3 with TRBJ1-5, with a tentative D call TRBD1 (5 bases). The CDR3 runs to 13 residues. Germline CDR1 reads MNHEY; CDR2 reads SVGEGT. The ends were cut back, 4 bases at V and 4 bases at J, with 8 bases in the middle. CDR3 region: CASSSPGNQPQHF. The CDR3 DNA reads TGTGCCAGCAGTTCCCCAGGGAATCAGCCCCAGCATTTT.

In this sample, this clone turned up a few times. This chain joins TRBV6-4 and TRBJ2-3; D might be TRBD1 or TRBD2, each matching 6 bases. Germline V gene data show CDR1 as MRHNA and CDR2 as SNTAGT. Trimming removed 2 bases from V and 2 bases from J, with 11 bases in between. This CDR3 is 15 amino acids long. CDR3 sequence (DNA): TGTGCCAGCAGTGACCGAGGGGGGAACACAGATACGCAGTATTTT. Protein product: CASSDRGGNTDTQYF.

The CDR3 region is CAWSIPPPNYGYTF. CDR3 DNA sequence: TGTGCCTGGAGTATCCCTCCCCCTAACTATGGCTACACCTTC. This chain links TRBV30 with TRBJ1-2; unclear D gene. CDR1 GTSNPN and CDR2 SVGIG come from the germline V gene (reference sequence). Trimming took 2 bases from V and 0 from J, leaving 10 bases between them. CDR3 length: 14 amino acids.

A few counts support this clone. The V call is TRBV2, the J call TRBJ1-5, with 9 bases matching TRBD1. Germline values: CDR1 SNHLY, CDR2 FYNNEI. Unmatched junction bases numbered 10, after V lost 10 bases and J lost 6 bases. The CDR3 totals 14 residues. The CDR3 spells CAINRQGETQPQHF. The CDR3 bases are TGTGCCATCAATCGACAGGGGGAGACTCAGCCCCAGCATTTT.

The chain recombines TRBV6-5 with TRBJ1-4; unclear D gene. Trimming shortened V by 2 bases and J by 0 bases, and 4 bases separated the two germline ends. CDR1 and CDR2 (germline): MNHEY, SVGAGI. This CDR3 is built from 14 residues. The CDR3 protein is CASSYEATNEKLFF. CDR3 nucleotide sequence: TGTGCCAGCAGTTACGAAGCAACTAATGAAAAACTGTTTTTT.

In DNA, the CDR3 is TGCAGCGTCGTAGACAGGGGTGGGGAGACCCAGTACTTC. Translated: CSVVDRGGETQYF. The rearrangement joins TRBV29-1 to TRBJ2-5; 8 positions agree with TRBD1. V lost 6 bases and J lost 5; bases outside the gene matches: 8. Germline values: CDR1 SQVTM, CDR2 ANQGSEA. The CDR3 contains 13 residues.

Points on this clone: Other DNA sequences from this sample encode an identical CDR3 as well. V usage is TRBV18 and J usage is TRBJ1-1; TRBD1 matches at 8 bases. Germline trimming cut 3 bases from V and 1 base from J; bases unmatched to any gene: 1. CDR1 and CDR2 (germline): KGHSH, LQKENI. The CDR3 runs to 14 residues. The chain's CDR3 is CASSPGQGNTEAFF. For the CDR3, the DNA is TGTGCCAGCTCACCCGGACAGGGGAACACTGAAGCTTTCTTT.

This clone was recorded a few times. Different DNA sequences within this sample yield the same CDR3. The genes are TRBV5-1 and TRBJ1-4; TRBD1 might be the D (5 bases). Trimming pared 5 bases from V and 5 bases from J, leaving 13 bases between. CDR1 is SGHRS and CDR2 is YFSETQ in the germline V gene. The CDR3 loop spans 14 amino acids. As DNA, the CDR3 is TGCGCCAGCAGGCCAGGTACAGGCAATGAAAAACTGTTTTTT. It translates to CASRPGTGNEKLFF.

J is TRBJ1-2 and V is TRBV3-1 (or the pseudogene TRBV3-2); D not resolved. Germline CDR1 is LGHDT and CDR2 is YNNKEL (reference sequence). Deletions cut 1 base from V and 8 bases from J, with 11 bases between. There are 13 residues in the CDR3. CDR3 in DNA: TGTGCCAGCAGCCAAGTTACGCCGAGGGGCTACACCTTC. This gives the protein CASSQVTPRGYTF.

The chain is built from TRBV28 and TRBJ2-2; D is perhaps TRBD2 (6 bases). Trimming took off 10 bases at V and 9 bases at J, with 24 bases between the two ends. Germline assignment: CDR1 MDHEN and CDR2 SYDVKM. This CDR3 has 15 residues. The CDR3 sequence: CANSPGLLLHRELFF. The CDR3 DNA sequence: TGTGCCAACTCTCCGGGACTCCTTCTTCACCGGGAGCTGTTTTTT.

This chain links TRBV7-9 with TRBJ1-1; D gene unclear. Germline loops: CDR1 SEHNR, CDR2 FQNEAQ (reference sequence). This CDR3 comprises 14 residues. Deletions cut 11 bases from V and 1 base from J, with 17 bases between. For the CDR3, the DNA is TGTGCCTCCCGGACTGGCGGGAAGAACACTGAAGCTTTCTTT. It codes for CASRTGGKNTEAFF.

V and J are TRBV18 and TRBJ1-2; D perhaps matches TRBD1 (6 bases). V shed 2 bases and J shed 8 bases, with 12 bases lying between them. This CDR3 comprises 13 residues. Looked up from germline, CDR1 is KGHSH and CDR2 is LQKENI. CDR3 sequence: CASSPAGGNGYTF. The CDR3 DNA reads as TGTGCCAGCTCACCAGCCGGGGGCAACGGCTACACCTTC.

The chain joins TRBV28 to TRBJ2-7, with 7 bases aligning to TRBD1. The CDR3 is made up of 13 amino acids. Germline values: CDR1 MDHEN, CDR2 SYDVKM. Unmatched junction bases numbered 6, after V lost 6 bases and J lost 4 bases. CDR3 DNA: TGTGCCAGCAGAACACACAGGGGATACGAGCAGTACTTC. Translating gives CASRTHRGYEQYF.

As for this clone: The junction and the germline gene differ at one end; a read error may be behind it. This chain uses TRBV27 with TRBJ2-7; D gene ambiguous. CDR1 MNHEY and CDR2 SMNVEV come from the germline V gene (reference sequence). This CDR3 contains 14 residues. CDR3 sequence reads: CAGSFAESPYEQYF. The CDR3 DNA is TGTGCCGGCAGTTTCGCGGAATCGCCCTACGAGCAGTACTTC.

The rearrangement joins TRBV28 to TRBJ2-3; 11 positions match TRBD2. V gave up 3 bases and J gave up 5 bases; unmatched junction bases: 7. The CDR3 runs to 16 residues. The germline CDR1 and CDR2 sequences are MDHEN and SYDVKM. The CDR3 reads CASSFPSGRLKDTQYF. The CDR3 DNA sequence: TGTGCCAGCAGTTTTCCTAGCGGGAGGTTAAAAGATACGCAGTATTTT.